The 17 T cell receptor beta chains listed next were all sequenced from one sample in a study of cytomegalovirus exposure and HLA in healthy donors. The PCR contained 60 Vbeta and 13 Jbeta primers. Assay: immunoSEQ multiplex PCR; the TCRdb copy retains only in-frame clones and omits some. Of about 190,000 clones listed, roughly four fifths were seen once; the top ten hold 3% to 4%. The material sequenced was PBMCs. The receptors originated from a woman aged 30 to 39 in good health and CMV-seropositive.

The rearrangement uses TRBV7-9 and TRBJ2-2; the D gene is possibly TRBD2 (5 bases). Deletions cut 3 bases from V and 4 bases from J, with 15 bases between. The CDR3 extends over 16 amino acids. CDR1 and CDR2 (germline): SEHNR, FQNEAQ (reference sequence). The CDR3 DNA reads TGTGCCAGCAGCTTGAAGGGAGTCAGAGGCACCGGGGAGCTGTTTTTT. It translates to CASSLKGVRGTGELFF.

In its sample, this clone was seen a few times. V and J are TRBV9 and TRBJ2-1; 12 bases are a match to TRBD2. This CDR3 has 15 residues. Germline V gene data show CDR1 as SGDLS and CDR2 as YYNGEE. The V segment lost 0 bases and the J segment 9 bases; nucleotides outside the gene matches: 4. The CDR3 region has the DNA TGTGCCAGCAGCGTAGGCTCTAGCGGGAGGGCTGAGCAGTTCTTC. Amino acid sequence: CASSVGSSGRAEQFF.

The rearrangement uses TRBV4-1 and TRBJ2-7; 8 nucleotides match TRBD2. This CDR3 spans 14 amino acids. Germline V gene lookup returns CDR1 MGHRA and CDR2 YSYEKL. Trimming took 2 bases from V and 6 from J; bases not matched to a gene: 6. CDR3 DNA sequence: TGCGCCAGCAGCCAACGGCGGGAGGCTGGCGAGCAGTACTTC. Translating it yields CASSQRREAGEQYF.

This clone was seen a handful of times. The chain uses TRBV6-4 and TRBJ2-3, with D maybe TRBD2 (5 bases). CDR1 is MRHNA and CDR2 is SNTAGT in the germline V gene. Trimming shortened V by 0 bases and J by 2 bases, and 9 bases separated the two germline ends. CDR3 length: 15 amino acids. Here the CDR3 DNA reads TGTGCCAGCAGTGACTCGGACTCCCCCACAGATACGCAGTATTTT. This encodes CASSDSDSPTDTQYF.

In nucleotides, the CDR3 is TGTGCCAGCAGCTTAGAGGCTAGCGGGAGGGGCCAGTACTTC. It codes for CASSLEASGRGQYF. The chain is built from TRBV7-9 and TRBJ2-5; 12 nucleotides line up with TRBD2. CDR3 length equals 14 residues. Germline CDR1 SEHNR, CDR2 FQNEAQ (reference sequence). V was pared by 1 base and J by 10 bases, with 4 bases of the junction left unmatched.

The chain recombines TRBV5-1 with TRBJ1-3; D perhaps matches TRBD1 (5 bases). The CDR3 runs 18 residues. V was clipped by 5 bases and J by 1 base, with 22 bases between them. Germline V gives CDR1 SGHRS, CDR2 YFSETQ. The CDR3 DNA reads TGCGCCAGCAGTGTCTCTAGCGGGGGAAAGGCGTCTGGAAACACCATATATTTT. Protein product: CASSVSSGGKASGNTIYF.

The chain carries TRBV5-6 and TRBJ1-2; D may be TRBD1 (5 bases). CDR1 is SGHDT and CDR2 is YYEEEE in the germline V gene. Trimming pared 3 bases from V and 6 bases from J, leaving 21 bases between. This CDR3 comprises 16 residues. DNA of the CDR3: TGTGCCAGCAGCTCCGCGGGGGGAGTGTCTGTCGATGGCTACACCTTC. Its translation is CASSSAGGVSVDGYTF.

The chain carries TRBV15 and TRBJ1-2, with no clear D. This CDR3 is 12 amino acids long. The germline V gene has CDR1 LNHNV and CDR2 YYDKDF (reference sequence). The ends were cut back, 4 bases at V and 3 bases at J, with 6 bases in the middle. CDR3 DNA sequence: TGTGCCACCAGCAAGGGAGACTATGGCTACACCTTC. It is translated as CATSKGDYGYTF.

The gene calls are TRBV5-1 and TRBJ1-1; 9 bases fit TRBD1. V was clipped by 1 base and J by 8 bases; unmatched bases: 12. Germline CDR1 reads SGHRS; CDR2 reads YFSETQ. The CDR3 length is 16 residues. CDR3 in DNA: TGCGCCAGCAGCTTGTCCTCAACAGGGGGCCGTGCAGAAGCTTTCTTT. Translated, it gives CASSLSSTGGRAEAFF.

V and J are TRBV28 and TRBJ2-5; TRBD2 matches at 12 bases. In germline, CDR1 is MDHEN, CDR2 SYDVKM. Unmatched junction bases numbered 7, after V lost 5 bases and J lost 0 bases. The CDR3 runs to 17 residues. The CDR3 spells CASSPTGLAGNQETQYF. In nucleotides, the CDR3 is TGTGCCAGCAGTCCCACCGGACTAGCGGGAAACCAAGAGACCCAGTACTTC.

This chain links TRBV6-6 with TRBJ2-7; 10 nucleotides match TRBD1. Losses at the gene ends were 5 bases for V and 4 bases for J; bases not matched to a gene: 5. The length of the CDR3 is 14 residues. Per the germline V gene, CDR1 is MNHNY and CDR2 is SVGAGI (reference sequence). The CDR3 reads CASSAPGQGYEQYF. CDR3 coding DNA: TGTGCCAGCAGTGCTCCGGGACAGGGGTACGAGCAGTACTTC.

The V gene is TRBV19, the J gene TRBJ1-5, with TRBD1 identical over 9 bases. Germline loops: CDR1 LNHDA, CDR2 SQIVND (reference sequence). This CDR3 is built from 17 residues. With 5 bases clipped from V and 4 bases from J, the junction kept 12 bases outside the gene matches. CDR3 nucleotide sequence: TGTGCCAGTAGTGAAGGGTACCGGGACAGGGCGAATCAGCCCCAGCATTTT. Translated: CASSEGYRDRANQPQHF.

This chain links TRBV10-1 with TRBJ2-1; tentatively, D is TRBD2 (6 bases). Germline V gene data show CDR1 as WNHNN and CDR2 as SYGVQD (reference sequence). CDR3 size: 17 residues. Trimming removed 0 bases at V and 3 bases at J, with 15 bases between. CDR3 coding DNA: TGCGCCAGCAGTGAGTCGGTGGGACTTTCAGGCTACAATGAGCAGTTCTTC. Amino acid sequence: CASSESVGLSGYNEQFF.

This chain uses TRBV11-2 with TRBJ2-7; D gene ambiguous. The germline V gene has CDR1 SGHAT and CDR2 FQNNGV. Trimming left V 5 bases short and J 0 bases short, with 17 bases between. The CDR3 is 16 amino acids. The CDR3: CASSPPGPPPSYEQYF. CDR3 in DNA: TGTGCCAGCAGCCCCCCCGGTCCACCACCCTCCTACGAGCAGTACTTC.

This chain connects TRBV6-5 to TRBJ1-1; TRBD1 aligns across 9 bases. From germline, CDR1 is MNHEY and CDR2 SVGAGI. Losses at the gene ends were 4 bases for V and 4 bases for J; bases not matched to a gene: 10. The CDR3 is 16 residues long. The CDR3 sequence: CASSSGTGLRGTEAFF. The CDR3 nucleotides are TGTGCCAGCAGTTCCGGGACAGGGCTTCGGGGCACTGAAGCTTTCTTT.

V usage is TRBV7-2 and J usage is TRBJ2-6; 7 nucleotides align to TRBD1. The CDR3 has 16 residues. The germline V gene has CDR1 SGHTA and CDR2 FQGNSA. The trim removed 2 bases at V and 0 bases at J, leaving 1 base unmatched. The CDR3 reads CASSLRDSSGANVLTF. The CDR3 coding sequence is TGTGCCAGCAGCTTACGGGACAGCTCTGGGGCCAACGTCCTGACTTTC.

The rearrangement uses TRBV6-5 and TRBJ1-1, with D unclear. The CDR3 has 13 amino acids. V lost 0 bases to trimming and J lost 1 base, with 3 bases between them. The germline CDR1 and CDR2 sequences are MNHEY and SVGAGI. The CDR3 loop reads CASSYSQNTEAFF. In DNA, the CDR3 is TGTGCCAGCAGTTACTCCCAGAACACTGAAGCTTTCTTT.